This T cell receptor (beta chain) was observed in a study of cytomegalovirus exposure and HLA in healthy donors. Study findings and constraints: TCR beta V- and J-gene trimming was later associated with a missense DCLRE1C variant.

CDR3 length: 11 residues. V was cut by 6 bases and J by 8 bases, with 13 bases left in between. Per germline, CDR1 SQVTM and CDR2 ANQGSEA. In the case of this clone: Its antigen is as yet unknown.

The study ran its PCR with 60 Vbeta and 13 Jbeta primers. The repertoire was sequenced with immunoSEQ multiplex PCR; TCRdb's copy has only in-frame clones and lacks some. The listing records 70,000 or so clones. The chain has TRBV29-1 and TRBJ1-2; perhaps TRBD1 as D (6 bases). The TCR sequence derives from a boy under 18 in good health and CMV-seronegative. The sample taken for sequencing was PBMCs. In nucleotides, the CDR3 is TGCAGCGTACGGGACATCTACGGCTACACCTTC. It is translated as CSVRDIYGYTF.